A selection of T cell receptor beta chains follows, all from one sample in a study of T cell responses to AZD1222 COVID-19 vaccine. The assay was immunoSEQ multiplex PCR, and TCRdb's table has in-frame clones only and misses some. The sample holds 77,000 or so clones, around nine tenths seen once. Sequencing was performed on peripheral blood, taken 28 days after the second AZD1222 dose. All receptors derive from an adult who received the AZD1222 COVID-19 vaccine. Each CDR3 is given without its conserved first and last residue. A D gene is named only where the DNA matches it firmly. Only some rows state a clone size, as once, few, many or a class for expanded clones.

TRBJ2-2,TRBV12-3/TRBV12-4,-,-,ASSLQSGELF
TRBJ2-5,TRBV5-1,-,TRBD1,ASSGDRAKTQY
TRBJ2-7,TRBV12-1,-,-,ASSGRDRLYEQY
TRBJ1-1,TRBV10-3,-,-,AIGRNTEAF
TRBJ1-6,TRBV5-1,-,TRBD1,ASSSDRVGNSPLH
TRBJ1-1,TRBV7-2,-,-,ASSSPRGRTF
TRBJ2-5,TRBV9,-,TRBD2,ASSAGLAGGSQETQY
TRBJ2-5,TRBV6-5,-,-,ASSYFETQY
TRBJ1-2,TRBV7-2,-,-,ASSFPGHGGAVIYGYT
TRBJ2-1,TRBV10-2,-,-,ASSEKVPGLKSYNEQF
TRBJ1-3,TRBV28,-,TRBD1,ASSLPQGGGFDTIY
TRBJ2-5,TRBV7-2,-,-,ASSLGDRNQETQY
TRBJ1-1,TRBV2,-,-,ASYRESYTEAF
TRBJ1-1,TRBV6-2/TRBV6-3,-,-,ASSDVVILASSEAF
TRBJ1-6,TRBV10-3,once,-,AISEGPGRPSSYNSPLH
TRBJ1-2,TRBV20-1,once,-,SASDGLDYGYT
TRBJ2-7,TRBV11-2,-,-,ASSLGAGYEQY
TRBJ1-2,TRBV28,-,-,ASSFQNYGYT
TRBJ2-1,TRBV27,-,-,ASSLSIWQPKGWVRSYNEQF
TRBJ1-4,TRBV20-1,-,-,SAILGEKLF
TRBJ1-1,TRBV30,-,-,AWSPRLDTEAF
TRBJ2-2,TRBV24-1,-,-,ATSDLTPRDTGELF
TRBJ2-2,TRBV2,-,-,ASSRRVTDTGELF
TRBJ2-1,TRBV5-1,once,TRBD2,ASSEWTSGGTYSYNEQF
TRBJ2-3,TRBV5-4,-,-,ASSLDSTDTQY
TRBJ2-2,TRBV30,-,-,AWRGGPITGSPYTGELF
TRBJ1-3,TRBV30,-,-,AWSVTAGSGNTIY
TRBJ1-2,TRBV5-1,-,TRBD1,ASSLGGQYGYT
TRBJ1-1,TRBV7-3,-,-,ASSLMGRANTEAF
TRBJ2-7,TRBV27,-,TRBD2,ASNNGGEQY
TRBJ2-2,TRBV5-8,-,-,ASSLRLDTGELF
TRBJ2-7,TRBV5-6,-,-,ASSLWDREQY
TRBJ2-2,TRBV27,few,-,ASSLTGELF
TRBJ2-7,TRBV7-3,-,-,ASSPHRTRRADEQY
TRBJ1-1,TRBV6-5,-,TRBD1,ASRPGQSHTEAF
TRBJ2-3,TRBV7-8,-,-,ASSFFGGSGVDTQY
TRBJ2-5,TRBV5-8,-,-,ASSLAWRARTQY
TRBJ2-5,TRBV5-1,few,-,ASSLGSLTLKETQY
TRBJ2-3,TRBV7-2,few,-,ASSLTRDKDTQY
TRBJ1-5,TRBV2,-,-,ASSAGTTNQPQH
TRBJ2-7,TRBV10-3,-,TRBD1,AIRSGTGIDEQY
TRBJ1-5,TRBV11-2,-,-,ASSLQEGQPQH
TRBJ2-5,TRBV5-5,-,-,ASSLGLASGETQY
TRBJ1-1,TRBV6-4,-,-,ASSLYTNTEAF
TRBJ1-5,TRBV6-5,-,TRBD1,ASSPDRGPQH
TRBJ1-2,TRBV6-5,-,-,ASMAPGRYGYT